Listed below are T cell receptor beta chains from one sample, sequenced in a study of identical twins. TCRdb reanalysed the 5' RACE reads using MiXCR and keeps one entry per CDR3 protein. Of hundreds of thousands of distinct CDR3 sequences in the sample, 9% to 15% are singletons; the top ten hold about 1.5%. The sample was also reused in another study, on yellow fever vaccine responses in identical twins.

The sample taken for sequencing was PBMCs. These receptors came from a woman under 30 in good health. The CDR3 runs from the conserved cysteine through the conserved F or W. The order of the fields is CDR3 protein, CDR3 DNA, CDR3 length, D gene, V gene, clone size, J gene. D genes are given only for firm matches. A row's size may be missing; if present it is once, few, many or a size class.

CSAQGQSMNTEAFF TGCAGTGCTCAGGGACAGTCAATGAACACTGAAGCTTTCTTT 14 TRBD1 TRBV20-1 . TRBJ1-1
CASTTGHGRGYTF TGTGCCAGCACCACGGGCCACGGAAGGGGCTACACCTTC 13 . TRBV12-3/TRBV12-4 many TRBJ1-2
CATGHGDTLPNEKLFF TGTGCCACCGGACATGGTGACACGCTTCCAAATGAAAAACTGTTTTTT 16 . TRBV15 . TRBJ1-4
CASSLATSPTSYNEQFF TGTGCCAGCAGTTTAGCGACTAGCCCAACTTCCTACAATGAGCAGTTCTTC 17 TRBD2 TRBV12-3/TRBV12-4 few TRBJ2-1
CATRTGGLGQYF TGTGCCACCCGGACAGGGGGCCTAGGGCAGTACTTC 12 TRBD1 TRBV28 . TRBJ2-7
CASSLSGGASYNEQFF TGCGCCAGCAGCTTGTCCGGGGGAGCATCCTACAATGAGCAGTTCTTC 16 . TRBV5-1 few TRBJ2-1
CSTRARRDTQYF TGCAGTACTAGGGCTAGACGGGATACGCAGTATTTT 12 . TRBV20-1 few TRBJ2-3
CASSLSTGGKQPQHF TGTGCCAGCAGTTTGTCCACAGGGGGCAAACAGCCCCAGCATTTT 15 TRBD1 TRBV12-3/TRBV12-4 many TRBJ1-5
CATSTRPQFRELFF TGTGCCACCAGCACCCGACCACAGTTCAGGGAGCTGTTTTTT 14 . TRBV15 many TRBJ2-2
CASSLMGTSGRDEQFF TGTGCCAGCAGCTTAATGGGGACTAGCGGGAGGGATGAGCAGTTCTTC 16 TRBD2 TRBV7-3 few TRBJ2-1
CASSLYRDQLAKNIQYF TGTGCCAGCAGCTTGTATCGGGACCAACTAGCCAAAAACATTCAGTACTTC 17 . TRBV5-6 . TRBJ2-4
CASSYSNRGRNEQFF TGTGCCAGCAGTTACTCGAACAGGGGCCGCAATGAGCAGTTCTTC 15 TRBD1 TRBV6-5 . TRBJ2-1
CASSEEGSGKTDTQYF TGTGCCAGCAGTGAAGAGGGTAGCGGAAAGACAGATACGCAGTATTTT 16 . TRBV25-1 few TRBJ2-3
CASSPRDRGLEALNEKLFF TGCGCCAGCAGCCCCCGGGACAGGGGCTTGGAGGCCTTAAATGAAAAACTGTTTTTT 19 TRBD1 TRBV5-1 . TRBJ1-4
CASSPGDNEQFF TGTGCCAGCAGCCCGGGCGACAATGAGCAGTTCTTC 12 . TRBV3-1 many TRBJ2-1
CSARDGLKETQYF TGCAGTGCTAGAGATGGCTTAAAAGAGACCCAGTACTTC 13 . TRBV20-1 few TRBJ2-5
CASRGQPFHEQYF TGTGCCAGCAGGGGCCAACCTTTCCACGAGCAGTACTTC 13 . TRBV28 few TRBJ2-7
CSAKRTASGIETQYF TGCAGTGCCAAGCGCACCGCTAGCGGAATAGAGACCCAGTACTTC 15 TRBD2 TRBV20-1 . TRBJ2-5
CASSKQGNQPQHF TGTGCCAGCAGTAAACAGGGTAATCAGCCCCAGCATTTT 13 . TRBV3-1 few TRBJ1-5
CASGGGIDTQYF TGCGCCAGCGGGGGGGGAATTGATACGCAGTATTTT 12 TRBD2 TRBV10-2 few TRBJ2-3
CASSPSRGYNSPLHF TGTGCCAGCAGTCCAAGCAGGGGCTATAATTCACCCCTCCACTTT 15 . TRBV25-1 few TRBJ1-6
CASSVGGFYDEAFF TGTGCCAGCTCGGTGGGTGGGTTCTACGATGAAGCTTTCTTT 14 . TRBV6-1 . TRBJ1-1
CASSLGTSLADTQYF TGTGCCAGCAGTTTAGGGACTAGCTTGGCAGATACGCAGTATTTT 15 TRBD2 TRBV27 . TRBJ2-3
CAFSLKGTSGFTSTDTQYF TGTGCCTTCAGTTTAAAGGGGACTAGCGGGTTTACTAGCACAGATACGCAGTATTTT 19 TRBD2 TRBV12-3/TRBV12-4 . TRBJ2-3
CASSATPGTETQYF TGTGCCAGCAGCGCGACGCCCGGGACGGAGACCCAGTACTTC 14 . TRBV7-6 many TRBJ2-5
CASSQREGGNGYTF TGTGCCAGCAGCCAAAGAGAAGGGGGGAATGGCTACACCTTC 14 . TRBV3-1 few TRBJ1-2
CASSRIAGGPSEQFF TGTGCCAGCTCACGCATAGCGGGGGGGCCAAGTGAGCAGTTCTTC 15 TRBD2 TRBV18 once TRBJ2-1
CASSYSEQTNNEQFF TGTGCCAGCAGCTATTCGGAACAGACCAACAATGAGCAGTTCTTC 15 . TRBV7-9 many TRBJ2-1
CASSLAGRPTGELFF TGTGCCAGCAGCTTAGCGGGTCGGCCTACCGGGGAGCTGTTTTTT 15 . TRBV7-6 . TRBJ2-2
CASSLVGLAVGEQFF TGTGCCAGCAGCTTAGTGGGACTAGCGGTGGGTGAGCAGTTCTTC 15 TRBD2 TRBV7-2 few TRBJ2-1
CAISGGLAGQYF TGTGCCATCAGTGGGGGACTAGCGGGTCAGTATTTT 12 TRBD2 TRBV10-3 many TRBJ2-3
CASSGLSPYTEAFF TGTGCCAGCAGCGGACTTTCCCCTTACACTGAAGCTTTCTTT 14 . TRBV6-2/TRBV6-3 many TRBJ1-1
CASSVRTGDRFMEQFF TGTGCCAGCAGCGTTAGGACAGGGGATCGTTTTATGGAGCAGTTCTTC 16 TRBD1 TRBV9 . TRBJ2-1
CASRALAGIYEQYF TGTGCCAGCAGAGCACTAGCGGGTATCTACGAGCAGTACTTC 14 TRBD2 TRBV6-2/TRBV6-3 many TRBJ2-7
CASSNPGGAGRYNEQFF TGTGCCAGCAGCAACCCCGGGGGGGCGGGACGCTACAATGAGCAGTTCTTC 17 TRBD2 TRBV7-3 . TRBJ2-1
CATSDSGGADTQYF TGTGCCACCAGTGATAGCGGAGGGGCAGATACGCAGTATTTT 14 . TRBV24-1 . TRBJ2-3
CASSLAGSLSGEQFF TGTGCCAGCAGCTTAGCGGGGTCCCTTTCGGGTGAGCAGTTCTTC 15 . TRBV7-6 many TRBJ2-1